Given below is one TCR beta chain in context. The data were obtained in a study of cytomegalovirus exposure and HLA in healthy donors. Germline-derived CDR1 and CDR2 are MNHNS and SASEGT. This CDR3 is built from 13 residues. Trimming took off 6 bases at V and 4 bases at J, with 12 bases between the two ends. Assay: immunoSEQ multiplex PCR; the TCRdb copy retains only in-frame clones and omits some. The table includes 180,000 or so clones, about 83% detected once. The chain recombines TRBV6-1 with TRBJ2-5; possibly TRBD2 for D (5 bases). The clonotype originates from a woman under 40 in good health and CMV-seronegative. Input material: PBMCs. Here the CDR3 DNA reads TGTGCCAGCAGCAACGGACTGACAGAGACCCAGTACTTC. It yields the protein CASSNGLTETQYF.